Following are 20 T cell receptor beta chains from one sample sequenced in a study of Ad26.COV2.S vaccination and SARS-CoV-2 variants. Method: immunoSEQ multiplex PCR; TCRdb's copy keeps in-frame clones and lacks some. The data show around 370,000 clones, about 91% seen once. The sequencing here drew on peripheral blood, taken after recovery from COVID-19. The receptor set was obtained from a human donor who had recovered from COVID-19.

This clone was found a few times. The V gene is TRBV27, the J gene TRBJ1-5, with D uncertain. The CDR3 is made up of 13 amino acids. CDR1 and CDR2 (germline): MNHEY, SMNVEV (reference sequence). The V gene lost 4 bases and the J gene lost 5 bases, with 9 bases spanning the gap. CDR3 DNA: TGTGCCAGCAGTTCCCAGATCTATCAGCCCCAGCATTTT. Residues: CASSSQIYQPQHF.

The chain couples TRBV4-3 to TRBJ1-5; maybe TRBD1 (6 bases). Trimming left V 0 bases short and J 3 bases short, with 15 bases between. Germline loops: CDR1 LGHNA, CDR2 YSLEER. This CDR3 has 17 residues. The CDR3 region has the DNA TGCGCCAGCAGCCAAGATTTCGGGGGCAAGTACAATCAGCCCCAGCATTTT. It yields the protein CASSQDFGGKYNQPQHF.

The V and J genes are TRBV7-8 and TRBJ2-3; D gene uncertain. The CDR3 is 13 residues long. V shed 7 bases and J shed 4 bases, with 12 bases lying between them. The germline V gene encodes CDR1 SGHVS and CDR2 FQNEAQ. CDR3 loop: CASTDRVSDTQYF. The CDR3 DNA is TGTGCCAGCACCGACCGGGTGTCAGATACGCAGTATTTT.

This chain connects TRBV19 to TRBJ2-5; D uncertain. The germline CDR1 and CDR2 sequences are LNHDA and SQIVND (reference sequence). V lost 6 bases and J lost 5, with 13 bases in between. CDR3 length equals 13 residues. The CDR3 here is CASSHQVGETQYF. CDR3 nucleotides: TGTGCCAGTAGCCATCAGGTCGGGGAGACCCAGTACTTC.

This clone was observed a single time. The V call is TRBV11-2, the J call TRBJ2-2; D is perhaps TRBD1 (6 bases). The CDR3 sequence is 14 residues long. Trimming took 3 bases from V and 9 from J, leaving 14 bases between them. The V gene's germline CDR1 is SGHAT and CDR2 FQNNGV. The CDR3 here is CASSFSQQGWELFF. CDR3 DNA: TGTGCCAGCAGCTTCTCCCAGCAGGGGTGGGAGCTGTTTTTT.

DNA of the CDR3: TGTGCCAGCAGCGTTTCAAGATCGGGGTTGGTTGAAAAACTGTTTTTT. Encoded protein: CASSVSRSGLVEKLFF. V and J are TRBV14 and TRBJ1-4, with unresolved D. The V and J ends lost 5 bases and 7 bases respectively, with 20 bases between them. The V gene's germline CDR1 is SGHDN and CDR2 FVKESK. The CDR3 runs 16 residues.

The V and J genes are TRBV5-4 and TRBJ1-1; D is uncertain. This CDR3 is 12 amino acids long. The V end lost 2 bases, the J end lost 10 bases, and 12 bases lay between the germline ends. The germline CDR1 and CDR2 sequences are SGHNT and YYREEE (reference sequence). This chain's CDR3 is CASSFLVGAAFF. CDR3 coding DNA: TGTGCCAGCAGCTTCCTTGTCGGTGCAGCTTTCTTT.

A note on this clone: In the same sample, other DNA sequences code for this CDR3. The chain employs TRBV6-5 and TRBJ1-3; no definite D call. The CDR3 extends over 13 amino acids. Trimming took off 2 bases at V and 2 bases at J, with 4 bases between the two ends. CDR1 MNHEY and CDR2 SVGAGI come from the germline V gene. The CDR3 spells CASSYGAGNTIYF. DNA for the CDR3: TGTGCCAGCAGTTACGGAGCTGGAAACACCATATATTTT.

The chain carries TRBV9 and TRBJ2-5; D possibly corresponds to TRBD2 (5 bases). Deletions cut 1 base from V and 2 bases from J, with 15 bases between. The germline gives CDR1 SGDLS, CDR2 YYNGEE. CDR3 length: 16 residues. The CDR3 reads CASSVNPNEGQETQYF. In DNA form, the CDR3 reads TGTGCCAGCAGCGTAAACCCGAATGAGGGACAAGAGACCCAGTACTTC.

The chain recombines TRBV3-1 (or the pseudogene TRBV3-2) with TRBJ2-1, with D perhaps matching TRBD1 (6 bases). Germline V gene data show CDR1 as LGHDT and CDR2 as YNNKEL (reference sequence). There are 15 residues in the CDR3. V was trimmed by 5 bases and J by 4 bases, leaving 15 bases between them. In DNA, the CDR3 is TGTGCCAGCAGCTTCAGGGGTGAGGGTTACAATGAGCAGTTCTTC. Translated: CASSFRGEGYNEQFF.

The genes are TRBV13 and TRBJ2-3, with 9 bases matching TRBD2. This CDR3 contains 15 residues. CDR1 PRHDT and CDR2 FYEKMQ come from the germline V gene (reference sequence). V lost 5 bases, J lost 1 base, and 4 bases stayed unmatched. CDR3 sequence (DNA): TGTGCCAGCAGCCCCCCTAGCGGGGGCACAGATACGCAGTATTTT. It specifies CASSPPSGGTDTQYF. The full variable domain, in which reference TRBV13 and TRBJ2-3 provide the parts outside the CDR3, is AAGVIQSPRHLIKEKRETATLKCYPIPRHDTVYWYQQGPGQDPQFLISFYEKMQSDKGSIPDRFSAQQFSDYHSELNMSSLELGDSALYFCASSPPSGGTDTQYFGPGTRLTVL.

The chain links TRBV27 to TRBJ1-1; the D gene is possibly TRBD1 (5 bases). This CDR3 contains 13 residues. V was trimmed by 5 bases and J by 1 base, leaving 8 bases between them. Germline V CDR1 and CDR2: MNHEY, SMNVEV (reference sequence). CDR3 nucleotide sequence: TGTGCCAGCAGTCAGGGCGCGAACACTGAAGCTTTCTTT. This translates into CASSQGANTEAFF.

The chain couples TRBV28 to TRBJ2-5; 13 bases match TRBD2. Trimming at V came to 3 bases and at J to 5 bases, leaving 9 bases not matched to a gene. This CDR3 contains 17 residues. Germline CDR1 and CDR2: MDHEN and SYDVKM. CDR3 sequence: CASSLGLAGSRSETQYF. The CDR3 DNA follows: TGTGCCAGCAGTTTGGGACTAGCGGGGAGCCGATCGGAGACCCAGTACTTC.

This rearrangement joins TRBV27 to TRBJ2-2, with 8 bases identical to TRBD1. Unmatched junction bases numbered 5, after V lost 4 bases and J lost 4 bases. CDR3 length: 15 amino acids. Germline V gene data show CDR1 as MNHEY and CDR2 as SMNVEV (reference sequence). CDR3 coding DNA: TGTGCCAGCAGTTCCGGGACAGGTCCCACCGGGGAGCTGTTTTTT. This gives the protein CASSSGTGPTGELFF.

This chain joins TRBV13 and TRBJ2-1, with D hard to call. Trimming pared 2 bases from V and 5 bases from J, leaving 13 bases between. CDR3 size: 15 residues. Germline V lookup: CDR1 PRHDT, CDR2 FYEKMQ (reference sequence). For the CDR3, the DNA is TGTGCCAGCAGCTTAAGCCGGGTTCCAAACAATGAGCAGTTCTTC. Encoded protein: CASSLSRVPNNEQFF.

The sample holds one count of this clone. This chain joins TRBV4-1 and TRBJ1-1; D unclear. CDR3 size: 12 residues. V was cut by 6 bases and J by 2 bases, with 7 bases left in between. Germline V gene data show CDR1 as MGHRA and CDR2 as YSYEKL. The CDR3 bases are TGCGCCAGCAGGGGTCACAACACTGAAGCTTTCTTT. It is translated as CASRGHNTEAFF.

This sequence joins TRBV7-9 and TRBJ2-3; 9 bases line up with TRBD1. CDR1 is SEHNR, CDR2 FQNEAQ, per germline (reference sequence). J gave up 1 base and V 4 bases, and 3 bases lay outside the gene matches. The CDR3 has 15 amino acids. The CDR3 DNA follows: TGTGCCAGCAGCTACGACAGGGGGGGCACAGATACGCAGTATTTT. Translating gives CASSYDRGGTDTQYF.

The chain employs TRBV6-6 and TRBJ1-2; D uncertain. Per germline, CDR1 MNHNY and CDR2 SVGAGI (reference sequence). Trimming removed 6 bases at V and 5 bases at J, with 16 bases between. This CDR3 region has 14 residues. CDR3 in DNA: TGTGCCAGCAGCAGTCCGGGCCGACCATATGGCTACACCTTC. This translates into CASSSPGRPYGYTF.

V gene TRBV5-5 combines with J gene TRBJ2-3, with 7 bases aligning to TRBD1. Looked up from germline, CDR1 is SGHKS and CDR2 is YYEKEE (reference sequence). The junction had 7 bases not matched to a gene; V was cut back by 2 bases and J by 1 base. CDR3 length: 16 residues. CDR3 protein: CASSFQRGPGTDTQYF. CDR3 coding DNA: TGTGCCAGCAGCTTCCAGAGGGGGCCGGGCACAGATACGCAGTATTTT.

CDR3 protein: CASSSGQGAYGYTF. The CDR3, as DNA: TGCGCCAGCAGCTCAGGACAGGGGGCTTATGGCTACACCTTC. The chain couples TRBV5-1 to TRBJ1-2; 11 nucleotides agree with TRBD1. With V trimmed by 3 bases and J by 5 bases, 3 bases remained unmatched. The CDR3 consists of 14 residues. Germline V gene lookup returns CDR1 SGHRS and CDR2 YFSETQ.